This TCR beta chain was identified during a study of T cell changes during pregnancy in multiple sclerosis. CDR1 and CDR2 (germline): SQVTM, ANQGSEA. Trimming cost V 4 bases and J 5 bases; bases outside gene matches: 13. The CDR3 runs to 17 residues. The assay was immunoSEQ multiplex PCR, and TCRdb's table has in-frame clones only and misses some. The profile shows fewer than 15,000 clones, 86% of them singletons. The sample consisted of CD8+ T cells from peripheral blood mononuclear cells, taken in the first trimester of pregnancy. This chain joins TRBV29-1 and TRBJ2-3; TRBD2 matches 12 bases. The sequence was collected from a female donor with multiple sclerosis, enrolled in a pregnancy study. The CDR3 coding sequence is TGCAGCGTTGGTGGGTCCGCTAGCGGGGGGGTTTTAGATACGCAGTATTTT. Encoded protein: CSVGGSASGGVLDTQYF.